This T cell receptor (beta chain) is drawn from a study of blood T cell repertoires in COVID-19. Overall study: The study drew acute and convalescent COVID-19 samples from the United States, Italy and Spain.

Some clones are missing from TCRdb's copy, which holds only in-frame ones; the method was immunoSEQ multiplex PCR. Seen here are more than 200,000 clones, roughly four fifths observed once, and the top ten hold about 4.2%. The CDR3 covers 14 residues. From germline, CDR1 is MNHNY and CDR2 SVGAGI (reference sequence). Trimming took off 8 bases at V and 1 base at J, with 12 bases between the two ends. This receptor was taken from a man aged 45-65 years with active or convalescent COVID-19. The chain couples TRBV6-6 to TRBJ1-5; D ambiguous. The sequenced sample was peripheral blood. CDR3 coding DNA: TGTGCCAGCTTAGAGGGAGAGAGCAATCAGCCCCAGCATTTT. It is translated as CASLEGESNQPQHF.